This T cell receptor (beta chain) derives from a study of Tregs in tolerant kidney transplant recipients. Study information: Recipients received nonmyeloablative bone marrow transplants from related graft donors, with transient mixed chimerism.

As regards this clone: The antigen is not known.

The germline V gene encodes CDR1 SEHNR and CDR2 FQNEAQ (reference sequence). The CDR3 length is 13 residues. V was trimmed by 2 bases and J by 2 bases, leaving 7 bases between them. Recipient PBMCs carried a CFSE label and met irradiated graft donor PBMCs for more than five days before FACS sorting. Repertoires were generated with immunoSEQ multiplex PCR, while TCRdb's copy carries only in-frame clones and drops some. Altogether several thousand clones are present, about a third being singletons, with the ten largest covering 5.8%. Overall study results and limits: This study did not directly address biological reproducibility. Tregs expanded with activated donor B cells seemed most donor-specific.

This receptor was identified in a human patient who received a combined kidney and bone marrow transplant. The V call is TRBV7-9, the J call TRBJ2-7, with D possibly matching TRBD1 (5 bases). The sequences come from CD8+ T cells from blood cultured with allogeneic cells, collected before the transplant. The CDR3 DNA reads TGTGCCAGCAGCTTATCACAGGCCTACGAGCAGTACTTC. This translates into CASSLSQAYEQYF.